The source of this T cell receptor (beta chain) is a study of shared clonotypes between healthy human individuals. The table lists this clone with a few counts. Its antigen is not identified. Study-level findings and limits: Having only a few donors restricted how much genetic and exposure-history diversity was captured.

V lost 4 bases and J lost 3, with 15 bases in between. This CDR3 has 16 amino acids. CDR1 is LNHDA and CDR2 is SQIVND in the germline V gene (reference sequence). Some clones are missing from TCRdb's copy, which holds only in-frame ones; the method was immunoSEQ multiplex PCR. This table has 2 million to 2.5 million clones, 85% to 95% appearing once. The source material was naive CD4+ T cells sorted from blood. Stated subset: CD45RA+ positively selected. The V call is TRBV19, the J call TRBJ1-4, with D possibly being TRBD1 (6 bases). This receptor was obtained from a young man in good health. The CDR3 sequence: CASSTLQQGSNEKLFF. The CDR3 DNA is TGTGCCAGTAGTACCCTACAACAGGGCTCTAATGAAAAACTGTTTTTT.